This T cell receptor beta chain was captured in a study of cytomegalovirus exposure and HLA in healthy donors (dated by TCRdb to 2016 to 2017). Some background on the complete study: An earlier analysis of under 600 of the donors reported about 250 Gb of sequence data and about 100 million unique TCR beta sequences from about 180 million T cells. An early release that covered fewer than 800 HLA-typed donors contained 250 to 350 gigabases of sequencing data and approximately 85 million unique TCR sequences. To decide whether each TCR beta V gene segment behaved as functional or pseudogenic, an earlier analysis of fewer than 750 of the donors relied on high-throughput TCR beta sequencing. Because of strong linkage in the cohort, five DR-DQ haplotypes were treated as single units for association and clustering. Among several hundred genotyped donors of the cohort, an average of roughly 230,000 unique TCR beta nucleotide sequences was sequenced per donor, of which about 18% were non-productive. To predict cytomegalovirus infection status, the study combined high-throughput TCR immunosequencing, statistical association of individual TCRs with disease status, and machine learning. Typing coverage differed by locus: A, B, C, DRB1 and DQB1 were typed in roughly 620-630 donors, DQA1 in roughly 500, DPA1 in nearly 610, and DPB1 in 400 to 490. The study aimed to test whether signatures of past pathogen exposure could be identified by cataloging public T cell receptors. To study patterns of TCR occurrence, a later analysis re-analyzed previously published TCR beta repertoires from around 660 donors and added high-resolution HLA genotyping. Alongside the repertoire data, information on donor age, sex, ethnicity and CMV serostatus was compiled. All discovery cohort repertoires had been generated on a single sequencing platform. In addition to the first cohort of hundreds of subjects, a separate validation cohort of approximately 130 different subjects was used. Rather than using new phenotypic data, the later analysis identified candidate immune exposures from TCR beta sequences and from how often those sequences occurred across donors. Of the roughly 400 genotyped donors, roughly 85% fell in the genetic ancestry cluster associated with self-reported Caucasian donors. Using immunosequencing, the study profiled T cell repertoires from about 610 subjects and related those repertoires to cytomegalovirus serostatus. In a later genetic analysis, genome-wide SNP genotypes for about three fifths of the roughly 670 donors were used, and that subset was treated as a discovery cohort. HLA typing included class I and class II loci at four-digit resolution. Broader findings and caveats from the paper: The only immune exposure information available for the cohort was CMV serostatus. A further reported finding was that TCR beta sequences accurately predicted the HLA-A and HLA-B alleles for most subjects in the first cohort. Several of the top co-occurrence clusters appeared to be linked to parvovirus B19, influenza, CMV and Epstein-Barr virus, according to a later analysis. In a later analysis, the rate of TCR association differed among HLA loci, with DRB1 alleles having the most associated TCRs and HLA-C alleles having the fewest. In a later genetic analysis, fewer N-insertions in productive TCRs were reported among donors in an Asian-associated ancestry cluster than the roughly 700-donor mean. The cohort was sequenced for TCR beta chains only, and without alpha or paired-chain data the features that could be detected were limited. A later analysis found that HLA-associated TCR beta chains were more clonally expanded and had lower generation probabilities than equally common non-associated chains. The presence/absence analyses assumed that sequencing depth was roughly uniform across donors, and that assumption may not be true. A cluster of highly shared sequence variants was judged likely to represent a technical artifact of the sequencing pipeline. While some public TCRs were present in many individuals, most TCR sequences turned up only very rarely across donors. Broadly in line with IMGT annotations, most TCR beta V segments showed up in productive rearrangements about 87% or about 30% of the time in an earlier analysis of about 500 of the donors. In a later genetic analysis, a missense DCLRE1C variant was associated with V-gene and J-gene trimming of TCR beta chains, and the association was replicated in an independent cohort. In a later analysis, most CMV-associated TCR beta chains were found to appear HLA-restricted, with HLA associations seemingly driven largely by CMV exposure. Strong co-occurrence of HLA alleles, especially DR and DQ, made assigning TCR associations to individual alleles difficult. According to the authors, the approach could potentially be generalized to other disease states and immunological phenotypes. In both the original and validation cohorts, the classifier was reported to diagnose cytomegalovirus status with high specificity and sensitivity. Because some donors lacked HLA typing at each locus, the association tests relied only on the typed subset. Correlated functional status among segregating V segments might reflect linkage disequilibrium, but an unknown experimental factor could not be ruled out. In a later analysis, about 17,000 TCR beta sequences were associated with specific HLA alleles at a false discovery rate of 0.05. Some IMGT-functional V segments, including TRBV6-2 and TRBV6-3, could not be told apart with the 87-base-pair reads, so those segments were excluded. In vitro tests confirmed that a few of the cytomegalovirus-associated TCR beta chains recognize cytomegalovirus antigens. The study gave a list of 150 to 200 TCR beta chains associated with cytomegalovirus. The earlier analysis of some 560 of the donors excluded approximately 15 rarely observed V segments, including chromosome 9 orphons, because counts were too low.

The cohort was made up of under 800 healthy bone marrow donors. At the time of sampling, all cohort members were nominally healthy, though unrecorded immune exposures were likely present. The donor tested CMV seronegative, placing the donor among the 352 seronegative members of the cohort. A peripheral blood sample was collected from each donor, and TCR beta sequencing was performed on peripheral blood mononuclear cells. Genomic DNA was extracted from the blood cell samples with the Qiagen DNeasy Blood Extraction Kit. For CDR1 and CDR2, the germline V gene lists SGHRS and YFSETQ. V loses 0 bases, J loses 2 bases, and the germline ends lie 12 bases apart. There are 15 amino acids in the CDR3, from cysteine to phenylalanine inclusive. Just CDR3 DNA is preserved here, 45 bases in frame from base 1. Libraries were made using the immunoSEQ multiplex PCR assay. A mixture of 60 forward primers for TCR Vbeta segments and 13 reverse primers for TCR Jbeta segments was used in the multiplex PCR. A multiplex PCR assay on genomic DNA amplified the CDR3 region of rearranged TCR beta genes. The amplified TCR beta libraries were sequenced on the Illumina HiSeq System as 87-base-pair reads. The paper's processing steps were these. Across the 500 to 850 repertoires, a later analysis counted 78 million or so unique TCR beta chains, 9.5 million to 12 million of which were shared by at least two donors. Raw reads were error-corrected and collapsed into unique sequences with a nearest-neighbor algorithm that merged closely related sequences to remove PCR and sequencing errors. CDR3 sequences were aligned to IMGT reference sequences to assign V, D and J gene segments. For a sequence to be retained, a match of at least six nucleotides was required to both a V gene segment and a J gene segment. Rearrangements were classified as productive when the CDR3 lacked stop codons and remained in frame with V and J, and all other rearrangements were classified as non-productive. CDR3 was defined by IMGT convention, running from the second conserved V-encoded cysteine to the conserved J-encoded phenylalanine. The earlier analysis of about 640 of the donors excluded any sequence lacking an unambiguous match to a single V gene segment. An earlier analysis of some 610 of the donors called V segments functional above 56.7% productive rearrangements and segregating when the between-donor standard deviation exceeded 5%. A statistical classification framework was built for diagnosing cytomegalovirus status from the catalog of TCR beta chain sequences. A later analysis assigned V and J genes by comparing TCR nucleotide sequences with IMGT/GENE-DB human TR gene sequences. The TCRdist pipeline was used in a later analysis to assign CDR3 sequences and most-parsimonious VDJ recombination scenarios. A later analysis defined each TCR beta chain by its CDR3 amino acid sequence plus V-gene family, and excluded reads lacking a unique V-gene family. A later analysis removed nearly 600 highly shared, low-generation-probability nucleotide sequences to deal with suspected cross-contamination and a sequencing artifact. A later analysis calculated a clonal expansion index for each public chain from normalized within-repertoire ranks of inferred template counts. A later analysis computed generation probabilities with a VDJ recombination model fitted to out-of-frame rearrangements, and checked the results against IGoR. In a later analysis, hypergeometric tests were used to score TCR-TCR, TCR-HLA and TCR-CMV co-occurrence, with a repertoire-size bias correction applied to TCR pairs. In a later analysis, false discovery rates were estimated by permuting HLA or CMV assignments 20 times. A later analysis grouped co-occurring TCRs with DBSCAN, adding TCRdist sequence similarity when clustering within HLA-allele-positive subsets. Repertoires with fewer than 30,000 or more than 120,000 public chains, plus five repertoires with anomalous nucleotide sharing, were excluded from co-occurrence clustering. In its TCRdb copy, this immuneACCESS table keeps in-frame sequences only and misses some clones. Where compared with another copy, unresolved V genes explain less than half of these, and the others have no known cause. The V and J calls and clone size come from that table; D and trimming were worked out from the DNA. The sample contains under 200,000 clones, roughly 74% of them found a single time. The ten largest clones capture less than 5.5% of the sample.

This clone has more than one count but fewer than ten. Its target antigen remains unknown. Base qualities are not recorded, but no much larger clone differs from it by a single base. The sequence derives from a male donor in good health and CMV-seronegative. The specimen was PBMCs. The V gene is TRBV5-1 and the J gene is TRBJ2-7; TRBD1 is possibly the D segment (7 matching bases). The CDR3 region has the sequence CASSLVWRGPYEQYF. The bases read TGCGCCAGCAGCTTGGTTTGGAGGGGGCCCTACGAGCAGTACTTC.